Listed here are 10 T cell receptor beta chains from one sample, sequenced in a study of T cells in Graves' hyperthyroidism and ophthalmopathy. The source material, RNA transcripts, was used to amplify TCR beta CDR3 regions. When the TCR CDR3 underwent first-round RT-PCR, the HTBI primer set was used. MiXCR was run by TCRdb on the multiplex PCR reads, yielding one entry per CDR3 protein. The table lists about 640,000 distinct CDR3 sequences, roughly 20% of them singletons. Sequencing was performed on blood. The receptors shown here come from a man younger than 45 with Graves' ophthalmopathy.

Comment on this clonotype: Germline is not matched at one junction end, which may reflect a read error. The chain combines TRBV7-6 with TRBJ2-7, with D maybe TRBD2 (5 bases). The CDR3 totals 14 residues. Looked up from germline, CDR1 is SGHVS and CDR2 is FNYEAQ. The CDR3: CVSSLGSGSYEQYF. In nucleotides, the CDR3 is TGTGTCAGCAGCTTAGGCAGCGGCTCCTACGAGCAGTACTTC. Supplemented by reference TRBV7-6 and TRBJ2-7, the full variable domain reads GAGVSQSPRYKVTKRGQDVALRCDPISGHVSLYWYRQALGQGPEFLTYFNYEAQQDKSGLPNDRFSAERPEGSISTLTIQRTEQRDSAMYRCVSSLGSGSYEQYFGPGTRLTVT.

The V gene is TRBV6-1, the J gene TRBJ2-7; TRBD1 matches at 10 bases. CDR3 length: 15 amino acids. Germline trimming cut 4 bases from V and 5 bases from J; bases unmatched to any gene: 8. Germline CDR1 is MNHNS and CDR2 is SASEGT. The CDR3 DNA follows: TGTGCCAGCAGTGGCGTTGGGACAGGGGAAAACGAGCAGTACTTC. Its translation: CASSGVGTGENEQYF.

The chain is built from TRBV11-2 and TRBJ2-7; TRBD2 might be the D (5 bases). Between the trimmed V and J ends, which lost 3 bases and 6 bases, there was a span of 12 bases. Germline loops: CDR1 SGHAT, CDR2 FQNNGV. CDR3 length equals 13 residues. For the CDR3, the DNA is TGTGCCAGCAGCTTTGGTCAGGCGGGCGAGCAGTACTTC. Amino acids: CASSFGQAGEQYF.

This clonotype occurred many times. J is TRBJ2-7 and V is TRBV6-2 or TRBV6-3, with D unresolved. Germline lookup yields CDR1 MNHEY and CDR2 SVGEGT. Trimming removed 7 bases from V and 2 bases from J, with 18 bases in between. The CDR3 is 15 amino acids. In nucleotides, the CDR3 is TGTGCCAGCACCGAACAGTTACCCGGAGCCTACGAGCAGTACTTC. It encodes CASTEQLPGAYEQYF.

This clonotype has just a few counts. The chain combines TRBV20-1 with TRBJ2-2; 7 nucleotides agree with TRBD2. Per the germline V gene, CDR1 is DFQATT and CDR2 is SNEGSKA (reference sequence). V lost 5 bases and J lost 7; bases outside the gene matches: 13. This CDR3 is built from 15 residues. CDR3: CSARPLGRAGGELFF. As DNA, the CDR3 is TGCAGTGCTCGCCCTCTGGGGAGGGCCGGCGGGGAGCTGTTTTTT.

V and J are TRBV19 and TRBJ2-1; D tentatively fits TRBD1 or TRBD2 (6 bases each). Deletions cut 6 bases from V and 8 bases from J, with 14 bases between. Germline CDR1 is LNHDA and CDR2 is SQIVND (reference sequence). The CDR3 is 13 residues long. The CDR3 DNA follows: TGTGCCAGTAGAGGGGGGTTTTTGCATGAGCAGTTCTTC. Encoded protein: CASRGGFLHEQFF.

The count of this clonotype is one. CDR3 sequence reads: CASTPTTGANTEAFF. The DNA of the CDR3 is TGCGCCAGCACCCCGACGACAGGGGCGAACACTGAAGCTTTCTTT. The rearrangement uses TRBV5-1 and TRBJ1-1, with 8 bases aligning to TRBD1. There are 15 residues in the CDR3. V shed 6 bases, J shed 1 base, and the junction held 8 bases outside the gene matches. The germline gives CDR1 SGHRS, CDR2 YFSETQ.

V gene TRBV27 combines with J gene TRBJ2-3; tentatively, D is TRBD2 (5 bases). Trimming removed 4 bases at V and 2 bases at J, with 13 bases between. CDR3 size: 15 residues. Germline CDR1 reads MNHEY; CDR2 reads SMNVEV (reference sequence). The CDR3 DNA is TGTGCCAGCAGTTGGCAAACGGGAACCACAGATACGCAGTATTTT. Residues: CASSWQTGTTDTQYF.

This clonotype occurred a few times. This chain uses TRBV5-1 with TRBJ2-7; 7 bases map to TRBD1. Germline values: CDR1 SGHRS, CDR2 YFSETQ. V was pared by 5 bases and J by 7 bases, with 15 bases of the junction left unmatched. The CDR3 is 15 amino acids. CDR3 bases: TGCGCCAGCAGACCAACCGGGACAGCGTTCCAGGAGCAGTACTTC. Its protein is CASRPTGTAFQEQYF.

This clonotype has a handful of counts. CDR3 bases: TGTGCCAGCAGTGACCCGGGACTGCACAATGAGCAGTTCTTC. This encodes CASSDPGLHNEQFF. This chain links TRBV25-1 with TRBJ2-1; maybe TRBD2 (6 bases). The CDR3 is made up of 14 amino acids. The germline gives CDR1 MGHDK, CDR2 SYGVNS. V was clipped by 3 bases and J by 5 bases, with 11 bases between them.